This T cell receptor (beta chain) was retrieved from a study of blood T cell repertoires in COVID-19. The germline CDR1 and CDR2 sequences are SGHKS and YYEKEE (reference sequence). The ends were cut back, 0 bases at V and 6 bases at J, with 12 bases in the middle. The CDR3 runs 14 residues. Measured with immunoSEQ multiplex PCR; TCRdb has only the in-frame clones, and not every one. The table has more than 85,000 clones, about 85% seen once. This clonotype was obtained from an elderly man with active or convalescent COVID-19. The chain is built from TRBV5-5 and TRBJ2-5, with a possible D match to TRBD1 (5 bases). The sequenced sample consisted of peripheral blood. The CDR3 sequence is CASSLELGVKTQYF. The CDR3 bases are TGTGCCAGCAGCTTGGAGTTAGGGGTCAAGACCCAGTACTTC.